This TCR beta chain was profiled in a study of cytomegalovirus exposure and HLA in healthy donors. V gave up 4 bases and J gave up 3 bases; unmatched junction bases: 1. The CDR3 consists of 13 residues. CDR1 and CDR2 from the germline V gene are SGHNT and YYREEE (reference sequence). Primers for the PCR totalled 60 Vbeta and 13 Jbeta. TCRdb keeps only in-frame clones here, not all; method: immunoSEQ multiplex PCR. The sample yields about 92,000 clones, 70% to 90% seen once. This chain uses TRBV5-4 with TRBJ2-5, with 9 bases lining up with TRBD2. The clonotype originates from a man aged 18-30 years in good health and CMV-seronegative. The specimen was PBMCs. CDR3 sequence (DNA): TGTGCCAGCAGCCGGACTAGCGAAGAGACCCAGTACTTC. Protein: CASSRTSEETQYF.